This TCR beta chain was sequenced for a study of early T cells in non-severe SARS-CoV-2 infection. TCRdb reprocessed the 5' RACE reads with MiXCR, giving one entry per CDR3 protein. The sample shows some 66,000 distinct CDR3 sequences, around 13% of them seen only once. The CDR3 is 12 residues long. V was trimmed by 5 bases and J by 0 bases, leaving 3 bases between them. CDR1 and CDR2 (germline): SEHNR, FQNEAQ (reference sequence). V usage is TRBV7-9 and J usage is TRBJ2-3; D remains unclear. The sequencing input was whole blood. The TCR was taken from an adult who was a healthcare worker with PCR-confirmed SARS-CoV-2 infection or an uninfected control (not recorded which). In nucleotides, the CDR3 is TGTGCCAGCAGCATGAGCACAGATACGCAGTATTTT. It translates to CASSMSTDTQYF.